This T cell receptor (beta chain) was captured in a study of cytomegalovirus exposure and HLA in healthy donors. Study results and limitations: The authors confirmed in vitro that three CMV-associated chains were specific for CMV antigens.

V was cut by 1 base and J by 3 bases, with 16 bases left in between. The germline V gene has CDR1 SGHTA and CDR2 FQGNSA. The CDR3 loop spans 16 amino acids. Remarks on this clone: What it binds is unknown.

With 60 Vbeta and 13 Jbeta primers, the PCR was carried out. The repertoire was sequenced with immunoSEQ multiplex PCR; TCRdb's copy has only in-frame clones and lacks some. The specimen's table records under 70,000 clones. This chain uses TRBV7-2 with TRBJ2-7, with a possible D match to TRBD1 (6 bases). Sequenced material: PBMCs. The sequence was collected from a female donor in good health and CMV-seropositive. CDR3 protein: CASSLGPDRRDYEQYF. The CDR3 coding sequence is TGTGCCAGCAGCTTAGGACCCGACAGGCGAGACTACGAGCAGTACTTC.